This T cell receptor (beta chain) is drawn from a study of long-term antiretroviral therapy in people with HIV. The libraries were made with immunoSEQ v3.0 at survey level. Profiled with immunoSEQ multiplex PCR; TCRdb holds only in-frame clones, not every one. The table has approximately 33,000 clones, approximately 85% seen once; the top ten hold around 3.8%. Study-level results: Relative to transplant donor controls, diversity remained lower despite increasing after ART.

About this clone: Its target is not known.

The material sequenced was unsorted PBMCs, taken 0.8 years before starting antiretroviral therapy. The TCR comes from a man aged 18 to 29 with HIV.

The CDR3 bases are TGTGCCAGCAGCAAAAGGGGACAGGGCAATCAGCCCCAGCATTTT. Protein: CASSKRGQGNQPQHF. V is TRBV21-1 and J is TRBJ1-5; TRBD1 is taken as the D call from the table, unchecked against the DNA. TRBV21-1 is a known pseudogene. This CDR3 region has 15 residues.